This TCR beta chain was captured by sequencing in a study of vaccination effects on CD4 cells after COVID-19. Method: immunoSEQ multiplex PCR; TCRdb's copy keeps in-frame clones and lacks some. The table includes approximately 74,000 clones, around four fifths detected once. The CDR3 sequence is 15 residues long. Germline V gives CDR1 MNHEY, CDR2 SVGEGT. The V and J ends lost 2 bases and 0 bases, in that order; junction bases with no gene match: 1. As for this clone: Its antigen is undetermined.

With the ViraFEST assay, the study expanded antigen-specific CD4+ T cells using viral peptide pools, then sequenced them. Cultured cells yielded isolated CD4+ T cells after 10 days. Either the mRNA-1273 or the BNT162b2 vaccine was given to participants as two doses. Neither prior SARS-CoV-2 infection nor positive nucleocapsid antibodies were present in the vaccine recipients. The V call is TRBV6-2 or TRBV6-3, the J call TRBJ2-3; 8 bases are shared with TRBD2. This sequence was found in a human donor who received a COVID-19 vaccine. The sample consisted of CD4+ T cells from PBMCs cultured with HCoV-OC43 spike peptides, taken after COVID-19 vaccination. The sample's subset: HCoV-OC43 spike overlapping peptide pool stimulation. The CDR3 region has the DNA TGTGCCAGCAGTTACCGGGGGGGGAGCACAGATACGCAGTATTTT. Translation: CASSYRGGSTDTQYF.